Below are 11 T cell receptor beta chains sequenced from a single sample in a study of T cells after posttransplantation cyclophosphamide. This table comes from immunoSEQ multiplex PCR, and its TCRdb copy is limited to in-frame clones, with some not included. The counts give fewer than 40,000 clones, none of them seen only once; 4% to 5.5% is held by the top ten. Sequencing was carried out using PBMCs. The receptors here all came from a woman in her forties or fifties in good health and a related stem cell transplant donor.

This clone came up a few times. V usage is TRBV21-1 and J usage is TRBJ1-2; the table gives TRBD1 as D, unverified against the DNA. TRBV21-1 is assigned pseudogene status. CDR3 length equals 20 residues. The CDR3 bases are TGTGCCAGCAGCAAAGCGGGTGGACAGGTACTCCCCCACGTGGACTATGGCTACACCTTC. Translating gives CASSKAGGQVLPHVDYGYTF.

This clone was observed many times. The chain couples TRBV5-4 to TRBJ1-1; the D is unclear. CDR1 and CDR2 from the germline V gene are SGHNT and YYREEE (reference sequence). The CDR3 spans 14 residues. V was clipped by 3 bases and J by 0 bases, with 9 bases between them. As DNA, the CDR3 is TGTGCCAGCAGCTATCGAGGAATGAACACTGAAGCTTTCTTT. It specifies CASSYRGMNTEAFF.

This clone was seen ten or more times. The gene calls are TRBV9 and TRBJ1-1; D possibly corresponds to TRBD1 (6 bases). The CDR3 is made up of 16 amino acids. V shed 4 bases and J shed 0 bases, with 16 bases lying between them. Germline V lookup: CDR1 SGDLS, CDR2 YYNGEE. CDR3 residues: CASSIIMGQMNTEAFF. CDR3 DNA sequence: TGTGCCAGCAGCATTATAATGGGACAAATGAACACTGAAGCTTTCTTT.

This clone was observed at least ten times. The CDR3 DNA is TGTGCCAGCAGCTCCCGGACAGGCCAACCCCAGCATTTT. Residues: CASSSRTGQPQHF. The V and J genes are TRBV11-1 and TRBJ1-5; 7 bases fit TRBD1. The CDR3 consists of 13 residues. The germline CDR1 and CDR2 sequences are SGHAT and FQDESV (reference sequence). Germline trimming cut 4 bases from V and 10 bases from J; bases unmatched to any gene: 7.

This clone was observed at least ten times. The chain couples TRBV7-9 to TRBJ2-3, with TRBD1 identical over 7 bases. Germline V gene data show CDR1 as SEHNR and CDR2 as FQNEAQ (reference sequence). This CDR3 comprises 14 residues. With V trimmed by 5 bases and J by 5 bases, 7 bases remained unmatched. CDR3: CASSTGQPIDTQYF. Here the CDR3 DNA reads TGTGCCAGCAGCACGGGACAGCCGATAGATACGCAGTATTTT.

Many counts were recorded for this clone. This chain uses TRBV30 with TRBJ1-1; 8 bases match TRBD1. The germline gives CDR1 GTSNPN, CDR2 SVGIG (reference sequence). V lost 3 bases and J lost 5; bases outside the gene matches: 5. The CDR3 runs 13 residues. Here the CDR3 reads CAWSRTGRTEAFF. CDR3 bases: TGTGCCTGGAGCAGGACAGGGAGGACTGAAGCTTTCTTT.

This clone was recorded many times. The chain links TRBV4-1 to TRBJ2-2; 7 positions match TRBD1. Trimming at V came to 3 bases and at J to 2 bases, leaving 6 bases not matched to a gene. The CDR3 runs 16 residues. CDR1 and CDR2 from the germline V gene are MGHRA and YSYEKL. CDR3: CASSQAGTVNTGELFF. The DNA for the CDR3 is TGCGCCAGCAGCCAGGCCGGGACAGTCAACACCGGGGAGCTGTTTTTT.

This clone was counted ten times or more. The CDR3 bases are TGTGCCAGTAGTATCGAATTCGGACGGGGGAATTCACCCCTCCACTTT. Translated, it gives CASSIEFGRGNSPLHF. The chain employs TRBV19 and TRBJ1-6, with D maybe TRBD1 (5 bases). Between the trimmed V and J ends, which lost 3 bases and 7 bases, there was a span of 16 bases. In germline, CDR1 is LNHDA, CDR2 SQIVND (reference sequence). CDR3 length equals 16 residues.

Ten or more counts support this clone. The chain is built from TRBV7-9 and TRBJ1-1; no clear D gene. V was pared by 5 bases and J by 11 bases, with 12 bases between. CDR1 SEHNR and CDR2 FQNEAQ come from the germline V gene (reference sequence). The CDR3 is 11 amino acids. The chain's CDR3 is CASSPLAVAFF. The CDR3 region has the DNA TGTGCCAGCAGCCCACTCGCGGTTGCTTTCTTT.

This clone was counted ten times or more. The chain uses TRBV6-5 and TRBJ2-7; 9 bases line up with TRBD1. With 6 bases clipped from V and 5 bases from J, the junction kept 11 bases outside the gene matches. Germline V gene data show CDR1 as MNHEY and CDR2 as SVGAGI. This CDR3 has 15 residues. The CDR3: CASSSMDRGSNEQYF. The CDR3 DNA reads TGTGCCAGCAGCTCGATGGACAGGGGAAGCAACGAGCAGTACTTC.

This clone was seen only a few times. V and J are TRBV11-2 and TRBJ2-5, with a possible D match to TRBD2 (6 bases). The CDR3 has 16 residues. Germline CDR1 is SGHAT and CDR2 is FQNNGV. V was pared by 1 base and J by 9 bases, with 21 bases between. The CDR3 nucleotides read TGTGCCAGCAGCTTAGCCCGCGGGACTGGCCGTGTTCCCCAGTACTTC. The encoded protein is CASSLARGTGRVPQYF.